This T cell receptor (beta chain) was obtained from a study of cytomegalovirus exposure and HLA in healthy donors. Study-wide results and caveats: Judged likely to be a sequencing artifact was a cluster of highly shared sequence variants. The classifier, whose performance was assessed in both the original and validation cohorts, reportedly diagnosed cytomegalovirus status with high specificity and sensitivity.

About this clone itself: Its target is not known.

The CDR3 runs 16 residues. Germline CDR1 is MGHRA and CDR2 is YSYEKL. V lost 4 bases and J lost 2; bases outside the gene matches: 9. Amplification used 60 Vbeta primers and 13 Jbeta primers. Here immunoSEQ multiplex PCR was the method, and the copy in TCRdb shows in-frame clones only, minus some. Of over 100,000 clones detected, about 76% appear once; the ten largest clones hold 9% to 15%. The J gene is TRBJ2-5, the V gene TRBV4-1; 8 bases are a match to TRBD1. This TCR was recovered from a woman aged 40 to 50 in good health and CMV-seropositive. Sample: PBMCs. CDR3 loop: CASSLGTGWGQETQYF. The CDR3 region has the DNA TGCGCCAGCAGCCTCGGGACAGGATGGGGGCAAGAGACCCAGTACTTC.